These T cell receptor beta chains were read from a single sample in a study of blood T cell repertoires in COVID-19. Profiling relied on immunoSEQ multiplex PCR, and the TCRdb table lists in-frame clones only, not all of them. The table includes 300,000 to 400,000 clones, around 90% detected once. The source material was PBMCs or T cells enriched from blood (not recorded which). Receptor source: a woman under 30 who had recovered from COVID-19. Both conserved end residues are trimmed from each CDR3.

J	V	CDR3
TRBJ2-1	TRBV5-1	ASSSTGGSYNEQF
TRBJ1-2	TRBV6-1	ASSQVYPT
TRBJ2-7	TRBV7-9	ASSFFRGGSYEQY
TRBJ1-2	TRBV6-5	ASRLQGVPYGYT
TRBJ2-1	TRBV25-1	ASSESGFNEQF
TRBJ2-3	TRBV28	ASSLNGGVGTDTQY
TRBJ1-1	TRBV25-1	ASRNRVIVAF
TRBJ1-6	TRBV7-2	ASSLFRGSPLH
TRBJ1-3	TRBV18	ASSLDGAGNTIY
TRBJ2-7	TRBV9	ASSVVGGWGYEQY
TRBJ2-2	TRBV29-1	SVRAGPGELF
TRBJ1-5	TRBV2	ASSEGLTKQGYNQPQH
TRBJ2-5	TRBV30	AWSVYGVETQY
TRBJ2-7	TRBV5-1	ASSLGDFLSYEQY
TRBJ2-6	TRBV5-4	ASSAWTVPGSVLT
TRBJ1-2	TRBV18	ASSRGEHYYGYT
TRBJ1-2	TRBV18	ASSPGQGSNGYT